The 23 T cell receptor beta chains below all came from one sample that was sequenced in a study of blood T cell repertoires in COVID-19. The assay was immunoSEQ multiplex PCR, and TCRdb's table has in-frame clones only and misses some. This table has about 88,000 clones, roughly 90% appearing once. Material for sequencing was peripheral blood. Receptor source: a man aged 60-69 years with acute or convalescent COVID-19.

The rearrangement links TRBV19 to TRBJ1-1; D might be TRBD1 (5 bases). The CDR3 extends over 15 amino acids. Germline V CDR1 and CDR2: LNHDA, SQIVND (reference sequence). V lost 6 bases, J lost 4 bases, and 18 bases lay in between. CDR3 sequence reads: CASSHRGGEGTEAFF. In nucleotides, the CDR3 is TGTGCCAGTAGCCATAGGGGCGGGGAGGGCACTGAAGCTTTCTTT.

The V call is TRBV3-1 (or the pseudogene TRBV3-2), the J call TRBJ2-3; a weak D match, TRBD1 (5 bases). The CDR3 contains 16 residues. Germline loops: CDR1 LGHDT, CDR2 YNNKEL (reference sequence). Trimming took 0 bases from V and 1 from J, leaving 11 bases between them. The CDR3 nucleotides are TGTGCCAGCAGCCAAGAACAAGGGGTGGGCACAGATACGCAGTATTTT. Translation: CASSQEQGVGTDTQYF.

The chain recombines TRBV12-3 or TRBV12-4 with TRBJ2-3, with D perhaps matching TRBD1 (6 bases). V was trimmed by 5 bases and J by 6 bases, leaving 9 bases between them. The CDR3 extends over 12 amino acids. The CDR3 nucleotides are TGTGCCAGCAGTACAGGGACCGATACGCAGTATTTT. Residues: CASSTGTDTQYF.

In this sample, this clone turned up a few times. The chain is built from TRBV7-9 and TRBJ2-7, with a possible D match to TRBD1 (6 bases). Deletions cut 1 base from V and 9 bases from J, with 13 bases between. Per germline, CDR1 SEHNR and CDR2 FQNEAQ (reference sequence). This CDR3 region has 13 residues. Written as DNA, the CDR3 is TGTGCCAGCAGCTTAGTCACAGGGTGGGTGCAGTACTTC. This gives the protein CASSLVTGWVQYF.

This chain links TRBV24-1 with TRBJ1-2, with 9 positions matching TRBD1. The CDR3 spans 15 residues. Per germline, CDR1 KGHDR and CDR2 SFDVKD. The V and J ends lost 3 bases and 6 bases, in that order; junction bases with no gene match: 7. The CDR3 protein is CATSDTSTGGHGYTF. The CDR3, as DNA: TGTGCCACCAGTGATACCTCCACAGGGGGCCATGGCTACACCTTC.

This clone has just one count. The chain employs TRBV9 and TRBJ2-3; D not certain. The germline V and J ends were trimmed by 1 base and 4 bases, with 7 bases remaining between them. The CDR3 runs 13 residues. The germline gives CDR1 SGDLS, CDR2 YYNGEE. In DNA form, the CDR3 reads TGTGCCAGCAGCGTAAGTCGGGCAGATACGCAGTATTTT. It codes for CASSVSRADTQYF.

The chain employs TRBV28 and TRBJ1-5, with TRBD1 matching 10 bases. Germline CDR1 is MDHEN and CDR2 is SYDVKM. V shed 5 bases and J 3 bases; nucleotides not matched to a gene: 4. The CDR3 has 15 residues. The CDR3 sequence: CASSATGGYNQPQHF. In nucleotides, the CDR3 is TGTGCCAGCAGTGCGACAGGGGGCTACAATCAGCCCCAGCATTTT.

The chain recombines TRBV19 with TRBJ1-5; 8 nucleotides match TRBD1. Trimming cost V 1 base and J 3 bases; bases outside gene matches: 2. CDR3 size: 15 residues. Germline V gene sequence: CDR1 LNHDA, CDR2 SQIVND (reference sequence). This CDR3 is CASSIGTGYNQPQHF. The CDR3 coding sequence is TGTGCCAGTAGTATAGGGACAGGGTACAATCAGCCCCAGCATTTT.

The CDR3 nucleotides read TGTGCCAGCAGTTACGGGGCGGCATTGAACACTGAAGCTTTCTTT. This gives the protein CASSYGAALNTEAFF. The J gene is TRBJ1-1, the V gene TRBV6-5; a possible D gene is TRBD1 (5 bases). V was clipped by 2 bases and J by 0 bases, with 10 bases between them. CDR1 and CDR2 from the germline V gene are MNHEY and SVGAGI. The CDR3 loop spans 15 amino acids.

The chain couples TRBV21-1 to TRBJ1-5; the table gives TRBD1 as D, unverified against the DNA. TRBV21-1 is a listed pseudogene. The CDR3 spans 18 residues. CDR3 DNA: TGTGCCAGCAGCAAAGGCACATTGTATCCCCGCAGCAATCAGCCCCAGCATTTT. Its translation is CASSKGTLYPRSNQPQHF.

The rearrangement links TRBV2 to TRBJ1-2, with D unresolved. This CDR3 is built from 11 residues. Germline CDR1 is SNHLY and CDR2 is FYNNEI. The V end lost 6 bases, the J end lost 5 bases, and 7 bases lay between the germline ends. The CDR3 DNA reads TGTGCCAGCAGCTCGGGATATGGCTACACCTTC. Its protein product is CASSSGYGYTF.

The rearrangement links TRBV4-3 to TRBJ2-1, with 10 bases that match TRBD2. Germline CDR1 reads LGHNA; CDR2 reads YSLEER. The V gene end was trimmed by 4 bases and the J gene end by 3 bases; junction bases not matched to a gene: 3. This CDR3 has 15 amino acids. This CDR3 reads CASSPGTSVYNEQFF. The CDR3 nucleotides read TGCGCCAGCAGCCCCGGGACTAGCGTCTACAATGAGCAGTTCTTC.

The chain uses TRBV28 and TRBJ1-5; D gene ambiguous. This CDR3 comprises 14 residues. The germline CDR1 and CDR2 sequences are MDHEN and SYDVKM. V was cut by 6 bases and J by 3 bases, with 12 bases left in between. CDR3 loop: CASRTGVSNQPQHF. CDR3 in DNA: TGTGCCAGCAGGACCGGGGTGTCCAATCAGCCCCAGCATTTT. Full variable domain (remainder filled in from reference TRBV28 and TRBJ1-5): DVKVTQSSRYLVKRTGEKVFLECVQDMDHENMFWYRQDPGLGLRLIYFSYDVKMKEKGDIPEGYSVSREKKERFSLILESASTNQTSMYLCASRTGVSNQPQHFGDGTRLSIL.

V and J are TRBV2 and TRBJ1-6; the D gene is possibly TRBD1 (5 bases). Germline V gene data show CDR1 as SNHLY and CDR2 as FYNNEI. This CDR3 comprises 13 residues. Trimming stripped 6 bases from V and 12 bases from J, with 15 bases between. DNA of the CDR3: TGTGCCAGCAGCGAACAGGCCCTGGGACCCCTCCACTTT. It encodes CASSEQALGPLHF. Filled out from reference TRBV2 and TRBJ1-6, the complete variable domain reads EPEVTQTPSHQVTQMGQEVILRCVPISNHLYFYWYRQILGQKVEFLVSFYNNEISEKSEIFDDQFSVERPDGSNFTLKIRSTKLEDSAMYFCASSEQALGPLHFGNGTRLTVT.

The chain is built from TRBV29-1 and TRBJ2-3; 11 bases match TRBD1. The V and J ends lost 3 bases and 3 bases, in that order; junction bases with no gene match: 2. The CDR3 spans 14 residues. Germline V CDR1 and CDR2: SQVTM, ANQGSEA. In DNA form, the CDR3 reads TGCAGCGTTGATCGGGACAGGGGGACAGATACGCAGTATTTT. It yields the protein CSVDRDRGTDTQYF.

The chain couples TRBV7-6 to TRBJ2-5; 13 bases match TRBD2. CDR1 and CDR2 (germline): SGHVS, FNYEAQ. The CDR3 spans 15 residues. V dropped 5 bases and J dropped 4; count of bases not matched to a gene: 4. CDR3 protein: CASSIRLAGGETQYF. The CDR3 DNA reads TGTGCCAGCAGCATCCGACTAGCGGGAGGAGAGACCCAGTACTTC.

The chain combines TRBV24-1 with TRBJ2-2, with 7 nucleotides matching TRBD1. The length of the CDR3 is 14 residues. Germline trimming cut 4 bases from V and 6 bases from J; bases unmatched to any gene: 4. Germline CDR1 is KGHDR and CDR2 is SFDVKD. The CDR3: CATSDLTGAGELFF. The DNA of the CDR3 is TGTGCCACCAGTGACCTAACAGGGGCCGGGGAGCTGTTTTTT.

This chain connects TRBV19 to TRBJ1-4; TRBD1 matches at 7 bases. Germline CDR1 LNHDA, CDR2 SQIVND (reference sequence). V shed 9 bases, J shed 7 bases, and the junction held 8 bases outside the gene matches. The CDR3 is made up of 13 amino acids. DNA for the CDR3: TGTGCCAGCACAGGGGAAGGCAGTGAAAAACTGTTTTTT. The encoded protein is CASTGEGSEKLFF.

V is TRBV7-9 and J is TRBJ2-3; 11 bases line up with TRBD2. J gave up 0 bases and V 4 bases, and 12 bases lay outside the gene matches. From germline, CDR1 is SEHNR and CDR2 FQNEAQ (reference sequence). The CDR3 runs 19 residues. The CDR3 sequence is CASSSLPSGRKASTDTQYF. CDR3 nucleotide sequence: TGTGCCAGCAGCTCCCTACCTAGCGGGAGGAAAGCTAGCACAGATACGCAGTATTTT.

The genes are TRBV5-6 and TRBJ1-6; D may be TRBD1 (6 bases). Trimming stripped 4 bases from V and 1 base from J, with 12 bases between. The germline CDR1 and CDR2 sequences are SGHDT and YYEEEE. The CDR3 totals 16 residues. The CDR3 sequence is CASSTGTGSYNSPLHF. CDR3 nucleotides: TGTGCCAGCAGCACAGGAACAGGGTCCTATAATTCACCCCTCCACTTT.

The CDR3 bases are TGTGCCAGCAGCGAGGATTCCCGGGACAGGGAGCAGTTCTTC. Translation: CASSEDSRDREQFF. V is TRBV7-8 and J is TRBJ2-1; 8 bases agree with TRBD1. The CDR3 runs 14 residues. V lost 5 bases to trimming and J lost 10 bases; unmatched junction nucleotides: 10. Germline V gene sequence: CDR1 SGHVS, CDR2 FQNEAQ.

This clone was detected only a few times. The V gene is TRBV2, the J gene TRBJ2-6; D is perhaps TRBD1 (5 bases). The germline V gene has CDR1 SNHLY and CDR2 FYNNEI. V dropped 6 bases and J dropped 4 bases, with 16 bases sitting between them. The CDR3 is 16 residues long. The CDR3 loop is CASSVSGLAGANVLTF. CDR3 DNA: TGTGCCAGCAGCGTTTCAGGGTTAGCAGGGGCCAACGTCCTGACTTTC.

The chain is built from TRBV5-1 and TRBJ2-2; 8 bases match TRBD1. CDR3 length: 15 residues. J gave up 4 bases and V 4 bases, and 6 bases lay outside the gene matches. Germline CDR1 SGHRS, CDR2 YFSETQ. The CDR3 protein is CASSPQTGVTGELFF. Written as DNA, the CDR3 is TGCGCCAGCAGCCCCCAGACAGGGGTCACCGGGGAGCTGTTTTTT. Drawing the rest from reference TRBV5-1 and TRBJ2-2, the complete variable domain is KAGVTQTPRYLIKTRGQQVTLSCSPISGHRSVSWYQQTPGQGLQFLFEYFSETQRNKGNFPGRFSGRQFSNSRSEMNVSTLELGDSALYLCASSPQTGVTGELFFGEGSRLTVL.